This TCR beta chain is drawn from a study of early T cells in non-severe SARS-CoV-2 infection. Attachment of unique molecular identifiers to individual cDNA molecules was performed. TCRdb independently ran MiXCR on the 5' RACE reads; one entry per CDR3 protein. Here the sample spans roughly 76,000 distinct CDR3 sequences, 9% to 15% being singletons. This clonotype came up many times. The antigen is unknown. Study findings and constraints: CD4 and private specificities were missed by VDJdb matching, which favored anti-spike CD8 responses.

CDR1 is GTSNPN and CDR2 is SVGIG in the germline V gene (reference sequence). This CDR3 has 14 residues. Trimming left V 4 bases short and J 5 bases short, with 14 bases between. The sample taken for sequencing was whole blood. The clonotype originates from an adult who was a healthcare worker with PCR-confirmed SARS-CoV-2 infection or an uninfected control (not recorded which). This chain links TRBV30 with TRBJ2-2; perhaps TRBD2 as D (5 bases). CDR3 loop: CAWTRRPGTGELFF. Here the CDR3 DNA reads TGTGCCTGGACAAGGAGGCCCGGGACCGGGGAGCTGTTTTTT.